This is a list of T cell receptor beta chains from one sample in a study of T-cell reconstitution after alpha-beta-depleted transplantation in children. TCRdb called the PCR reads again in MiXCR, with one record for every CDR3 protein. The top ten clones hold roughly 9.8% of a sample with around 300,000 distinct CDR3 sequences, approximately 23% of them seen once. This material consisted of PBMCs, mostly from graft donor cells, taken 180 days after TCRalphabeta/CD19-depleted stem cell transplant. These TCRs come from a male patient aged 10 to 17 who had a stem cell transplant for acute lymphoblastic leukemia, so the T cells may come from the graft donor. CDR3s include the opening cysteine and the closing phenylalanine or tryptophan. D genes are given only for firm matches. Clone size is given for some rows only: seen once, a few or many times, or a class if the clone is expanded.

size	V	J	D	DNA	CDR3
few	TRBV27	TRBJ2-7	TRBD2	TGTGCCAGCACCCTAACGACTAGCGGATCTCCGGGCGAGCAGTACTTC	CASTLTTSGSPGEQYF
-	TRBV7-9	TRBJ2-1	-	TGTGCCAGCAGCCAAACCCAGGGTGGCCCCTACAATGAGCAGTTCTTC	CASSQTQGGPYNEQFF
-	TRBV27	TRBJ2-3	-	TGTGCCAGCAGTTTCACTTTCTTTAATACGCAGTATTTT	CASSFTFFNTQYF
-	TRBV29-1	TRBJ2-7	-	TGCAGCGCTTCAGGGAGCGAGCAGTACTTC	CSASGSEQYF
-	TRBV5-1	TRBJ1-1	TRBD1	TGCGCCAGCAGCTCACAGGGGAGGGACACTGAAGCTTTCTTT	CASSSQGRDTEAFF
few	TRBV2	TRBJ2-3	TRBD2	TGTGCCAGCAATCAGGGGGGACTAGCGGGAGGAGATACGCAGTATTTT	CASNQGGLAGGDTQYF
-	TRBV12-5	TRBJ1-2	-	TGTGCTAGTGGTTGGGACTTGCTCGACAGACTATATGGCTACACCTTC	CASGWDLLDRLYGYTF
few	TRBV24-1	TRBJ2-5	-	TGTGCCACCAGTGATTTGGAGGGGGAGGACCAGTACTTC	CATSDLEGEDQYF
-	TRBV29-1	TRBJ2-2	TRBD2	TGCAGCGTCAAAGCGGGGGTCAACACCGGGGAGCTGTTTTTT	CSVKAGVNTGELFF
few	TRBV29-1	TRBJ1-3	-	TGCAGCGTTGGCCCGAGGACAAACACCATATATTTT	CSVGPRTNTIYF
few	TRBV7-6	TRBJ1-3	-	TGTGCCAGCAGCTTAGCGCTACAGGGTAGTTACAGCCCTCGGGATGGAAACACCATATATTTT	CASSLALQGSYSPRDGNTIYF
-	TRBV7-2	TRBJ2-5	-	TGTGCCAGCAGCACAGAGACCCAGTACTTC	CASSTETQYF
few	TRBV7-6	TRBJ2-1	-	TGTGCCAGCAGCTTAGCATCCCGGCGGGACCTACCTAATGAGCAGTTCTTC	CASSLASRRDLPNEQFF
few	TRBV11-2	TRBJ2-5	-	TGTGCCAGCAGCCCTAGATCGGCGGGACAACTCCCGCCAAAGATGTGGGAGTACTTC	CASSPRSAGQLPPKMWEYF
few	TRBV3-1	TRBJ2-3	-	TGTGCCAGCAACGTTAGCGGAGACAGCACAGATACGCAGTATTTT	CASNVSGDSTDTQYF
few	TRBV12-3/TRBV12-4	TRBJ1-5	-	TGTGCCAGCAGTTTAGATCACAGCGAACAGCATTTT	CASSLDHSEQHF
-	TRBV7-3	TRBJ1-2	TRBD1	TGTGCCAGCAGCTTAACTGGGACAGATGGCTACACCTTC	CASSLTGTDGYTF
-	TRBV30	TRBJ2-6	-	TGTGCCTGGAGTGTAGGCTCTGGGGCCAACGTCCTGACTTTC	CAWSVGSGANVLTF
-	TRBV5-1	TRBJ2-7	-	TGCGCCAGCAGCTTGGATGGCAGCACCTACGAGCAGTACTTC	CASSLDGSTYEQYF
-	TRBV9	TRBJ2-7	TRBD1	TGTGCCAGCAGCGCGATAACCGGGACAGGGGTCTACGAGCAGTACTTC	CASSAITGTGVYEQYF
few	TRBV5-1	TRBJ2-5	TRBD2	TGCGCCAGCAGCAGCCTAGCGGGTATCCAAGAGACCCAGTACTTC	CASSSLAGIQETQYF
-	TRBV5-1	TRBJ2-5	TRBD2	TGCGCCAGCAGCCGTTGGACTAGCGGGGGAGAGACCCAGTACTTC	CASSRWTSGGETQYF
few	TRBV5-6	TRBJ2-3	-	TGTGCCAGCAGCTTCGGAGGGATGGATACGCAGTATTTT	CASSFGGMDTQYF
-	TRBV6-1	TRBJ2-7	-	TGTACCAGCAGTGATTGGCAGGAGGCCTACGAGCAGTACTTC	CTSSDWQEAYEQYF
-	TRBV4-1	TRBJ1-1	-	TGCGCCAGCAGCCAACGACACAAATTACAGGTTTCCACTGAAGCTTTCTTT	CASSQRHKLQVSTEAFF
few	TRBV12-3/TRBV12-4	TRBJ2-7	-	TGTGCCAGCAGTTTCCTACTAATCTACGAGCAGTACTTC	CASSFLLIYEQYF
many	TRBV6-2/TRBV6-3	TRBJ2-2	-	TGTGCCAGCAGTTACCCGGGGACGTGGGGAGCCGGGGAGCTGTTTTTT	CASSYPGTWGAGELFF
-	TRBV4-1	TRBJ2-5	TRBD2	TGCGCCAGCAGCCATCTCCCCCCTTTTAGCGGGAGGGAGCGGGAGACCCAGTACTTC	CASSHLPPFSGRERETQYF
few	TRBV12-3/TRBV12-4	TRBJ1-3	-	TGTGCCAGCAGATGGGGCCTCTCTGGAAACACCATATATTTT	CASRWGLSGNTIYF
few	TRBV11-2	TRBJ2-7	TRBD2	TGTGCCAGCAGCGGACTAGCGGATAGCTACGAGCAGTACTTC	CASSGLADSYEQYF
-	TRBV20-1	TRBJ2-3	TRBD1	TGCAGTGCTGATTCGTGGACAGGGGCACGCACAGATACGCAGTATTTT	CSADSWTGARTDTQYF
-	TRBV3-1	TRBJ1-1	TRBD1	TGTGCCAGCAGCCAGGAGGGGACAGGGGCCCACCACTCTTTCTTT	CASSQEGTGAHHSFF
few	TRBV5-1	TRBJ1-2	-	TGCGCCAGCAGCCCGATTGGAGGGGGTCTCTGCTACACCTTC	CASSPIGGGLCYTF
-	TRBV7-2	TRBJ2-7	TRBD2	TGTGCCAGCAGCCTCGGGGGGGCTGTGGGGGAGCAGTACTTC	CASSLGGAVGEQYF
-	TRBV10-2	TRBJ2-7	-	TGCGCCAGCAAATCGGCGCTCGGCGGGCCCTCCTACGAGCAGTACTTC	CASKSALGGPSYEQYF
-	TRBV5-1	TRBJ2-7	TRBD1	TGCGCCAGCCGACTTGCCGGGACAGTGATCGACGAGCAGTACTTC	CASRLAGTVIDEQYF
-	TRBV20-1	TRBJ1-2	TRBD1	TGCAGTGCTAGAGATAGTTACGCGACAGGGTCTAACTATGGCTACACCTTC	CSARDSYATGSNYGYTF
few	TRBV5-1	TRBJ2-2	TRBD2	TGCGCCAGCAGCTTGGTCGGTGGCCTAGCGGGAGGCACCGGGGAGCTGTTTTTT	CASSLVGGLAGGTGELFF
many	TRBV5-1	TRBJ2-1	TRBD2	TGCGCCAGCAGCTTGGCTAGCGGGATAGGGAATGAGCAGTTCTTC	CASSLASGIGNEQFF
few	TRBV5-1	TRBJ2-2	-	TGCGCCAGCAGCTTGGGGGATAATAAAATGAACACCGGGGAGCTGTTTTTT	CASSLGDNKMNTGELFF
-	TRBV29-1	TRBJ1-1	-	TGCAGCCCTGAGAGGCAGAACACTGAAGCTTTCTTT	CSPERQNTEAFF